Listed here is a single TCR beta chain. The sample holds a few counts of this clonotype. Its binding antigen is unknown. The sample holds no much larger clone one base away, and base qualities are not on file. The data derive from a study of CD8 T cells in ankylosing spondylitis (dated by TCRdb to the late 2010s). Regarding the research as a whole: The study profiled T cell receptor beta repertoires in healthy donors and ankylosing spondylitis patients to find disease-linked TCR variants. Peripheral blood was sampled, and synovial fluid was also collected from ankylosing spondylitis patients. The full study cohort comprised some 27 ankylosing spondylitis patients and over a hundred healthy donors.

Results the study describes overall, beyond this receptor: According to the report, matched synovial fluid samples from ankylosing spondylitis patients were significantly enriched for the disease-linked clones. The disease-linked clones showed a CD8+ phenotype and occurred at relatively low frequencies in peripheral blood. Blood from ankylosing spondylitis patients appeared to be characterized by a TCR beta motif composed of eight highly homologous amino acid variants. Some of the motif variants had been reported before in the synovial fluid and blood of reactive arthritis patients, a finding that suggests common disease-initiation mechanisms.

Data came from an Illumina HiSeq 2500. Quantitative 5'-RACE with molecular barcodes was the method used to prepare the TCR beta libraries. The original pipeline was this. Disease-linked TCR variants were identified with a new computational method built on a probabilistic model of VDJ rearrangement. TCRdb redid the processing of the public reads, applying fastp at Q25 and MiXCR, and retained in-frame beta chains. CDR3 protein duplicates are merged, each entry listing the most common genes and DNA. The authors' filters were not applied to this entry. For this sample the table gives 120,000 or so distinct CDR3 sequences, of which roughly 15% were detected only once. The ten largest clones take up around 3% of the sample. This TCR was recovered from a female donor with ankylosing spondylitis or in good health (not recorded which). Material for sequencing was blood, either unsorted or a sorted T cell fraction (not recorded which).

CDR3 loop: CATTGLASTDTQYF. The nucleotide sequence is TGTGCCACCACCGGACTAGCAAGCACAGATACGCAGTATTTT. The chain is made from TRBV15 and TRBJ2-3, and TRBD2 matches 8 of the central bases. From its cysteine to its phenylalanine, the CDR3 spans 14 amino acids. Only CDR3 DNA remains: 42 bases, in frame from the first base. CDR1 and CDR2 are drawn from the germline V gene (reference sequence): LNHNV, YYDKDF. V is cut back by 7 bases and J by 0 bases, with 3 bases in the junction unmatched.